The 32 T cell receptor beta chains below were found in one sample sequenced in a study of OX40 agonist ivuxolimab in advanced cancers. Sequenced by immunoSEQ multiplex PCR; TCRdb stores in-frame clones only, minus some. The sample lists about 82,000 clones; about 91% were seen once. The specimen comprised CD4+ or CD8+ T cells sorted from blood, sampled in a trial of the OX40 agonist ivuxolimab. The origin of the receptors is an adult with an advanced solid tumor such as melanoma, head and neck, liver or kidney cancer.

The V call is TRBV5-4, the J call TRBJ2-3; D is uncertain. Germline V gene sequence: CDR1 SGHNT, CDR2 YYREEE (reference sequence). The CDR3 totals 12 residues. Trimming took off 4 bases at V and 2 bases at J, with 5 bases between the two ends. CDR3 in amino acids: CASSIFTDTQYF. CDR3 DNA: TGTGCCAGCAGCATATTCACAGATACGCAGTATTTT.

V usage is TRBV10-1 and J usage is TRBJ1-1; perhaps TRBD1 as D (5 bases). The V end was cut by 4 bases, the J end by 5 bases, with 11 bases between. The CDR3 covers 13 residues. Germline-derived CDR1 and CDR2 are WNHNN and SYGVQD (reference sequence). CDR3 nucleotides: TGCGCCAGCAGTGGCGGGGGAGAAACTGAAGCTTTCTTT. Translating it yields CASSGGGETEAFF.

With regard to this clone: Within the sample, other DNA sequences also encode this same CDR3. The chain combines TRBV19 with TRBJ2-1; unclear D gene. Deletions cut 5 bases from V and 7 bases from J, with 6 bases between. Germline CDR1 and CDR2: LNHDA and SQIVND (reference sequence). The CDR3 contains 11 residues. In DNA, the CDR3 is TGTGCCAGTAGTGCCTCGAATGAGCAGTTCTTC. Its translation: CASSASNEQFF.

The chain links TRBV5-6 to TRBJ2-1; TRBD2 might be the D (5 bases). The ends were cut back, 5 bases at V and 1 base at J, with 13 bases in the middle. The CDR3 has 15 residues. The germline CDR1 and CDR2 sequences are SGHDT and YYEEEE. CDR3 protein: CASRLGLASYNEQFF. The CDR3 nucleotides are TGTGCCAGCAGGTTAGGACTCGCATCCTACAATGAGCAGTTCTTC.

The V call is TRBV29-1, the J call TRBJ1-1, with D hard to call. The CDR3 is 13 residues long. Between the trimmed V and J ends, which lost 6 bases and 1 base, there was a span of 12 bases. Germline loops: CDR1 SQVTM, CDR2 ANQGSEA. The CDR3 DNA follows: TGCAGCGTCCGCTACGGATCGAACACTGAAGCTTTCTTT. Protein sequence: CSVRYGSNTEAFF.

The chain carries TRBV6-6 and TRBJ1-1, with TRBD1 identical over 10 bases. Unmatched junction bases numbered 0, after V lost 2 bases and J lost 0 bases. The CDR3 consists of 15 residues. Per germline, CDR1 MNHNY and CDR2 SVGAGI (reference sequence). The CDR3 bases are TGTGCCAGCAGTTACGGACAGGGGGTGAACACTGAAGCTTTCTTT. Amino acid sequence: CASSYGQGVNTEAFF.

This clone occurred once. The J gene is TRBJ2-1, the V gene TRBV29-1; 10 bases fit TRBD2. The CDR3 has 12 residues. Germline V gene data show CDR1 as SQVTM and CDR2 as ANQGSEA. The V and J ends lost 7 bases and 14 bases, in that order; junction bases with no gene match: 11. The CDR3 here is CSANRAGGLKFF. As DNA, the CDR3 is TGCAGCGCAAATCGAGCGGGAGGGCTTAAGTTCTTC.

The chain joins TRBV4-1 to TRBJ2-7, with 9 bases matching TRBD2. With 4 bases clipped from V and 6 bases from J, the junction kept 10 bases outside the gene matches. The CDR3 consists of 15 residues. CDR1 is MGHRA, CDR2 YSYEKL, per germline. The CDR3 bases are TGCGCCAGCAGCCCCTGGGTTAGCGGGAGAAGCGAGCAGTACTTC. It translates to CASSPWVSGRSEQYF.

There are a few counts of this clone. This sequence joins TRBV11-2 and TRBJ2-2, with TRBD2 matching over 10 bases. Germline loops: CDR1 SGHAT, CDR2 FQNNGV. This CDR3 spans 15 amino acids. Trimming took 5 bases from V and 6 from J; bases not matched to a gene: 6. The CDR3, as DNA: TGTGCCAGCAGCCCTCTAGCGGGAGTTTCCGGGGAGCTGTTTTTT. It is translated as CASSPLAGVSGELFF.

The chain links TRBV6-5 to TRBJ2-3, with TRBD2 matching over 8 bases. The CDR3 is 14 amino acids. The germline gives CDR1 MNHEY, CDR2 SVGAGI. V shed 2 bases and J 4 bases; nucleotides not matched to a gene: 2. The CDR3 here is CASSYSGRSDTQYF. In DNA, the CDR3 is TGTGCCAGCAGTTACAGCGGGAGATCAGATACGCAGTATTTT.

This clone occurred a few times. This sequence joins TRBV2 and TRBJ1-5; D gene unclear. Per germline, CDR1 SNHLY and CDR2 FYNNEI. Trimming left V 7 bases short and J 2 bases short, with 12 bases between. The CDR3 extends over 14 amino acids. The CDR3 is CASMRGMGNQPQHF. In nucleotides, the CDR3 is TGTGCCAGCATGAGAGGGATGGGCAATCAGCCCCAGCATTTT.

The V and J genes are TRBV6-5 and TRBJ2-7; 7 positions agree with TRBD2. V was pared by 6 bases and J by 7 bases, with 3 bases of the junction left unmatched. The germline V gene encodes CDR1 MNHEY and CDR2 SVGAGI. The CDR3 loop spans 11 amino acids. The DNA of the CDR3 is TGTGCCAGCAGGGCTAGCGGAGAGCAGTACTTC. Its translation is CASRASGEQYF.

The chain combines TRBV7-2 with TRBJ2-5; 7 nucleotides match TRBD2. Germline V lookup: CDR1 SGHTA, CDR2 FQGNSA. CDR3 length equals 15 residues. With 5 bases clipped from V and 5 bases from J, the junction kept 11 bases outside the gene matches. CDR3 nucleotides: TGTGCCAGCAGCCCTACTAGCGCCATCCCCGAGACCCAGTACTTC. Amino acids: CASSPTSAIPETQYF.

This clone has just one count. The chain is built from TRBV5-6 and TRBJ2-7; D might be TRBD2 (6 bases). Trimming stripped 5 bases from V and 3 bases from J, with 15 bases between. Germline V gene lookup returns CDR1 SGHDT and CDR2 YYEEEE. The CDR3 loop spans 14 amino acids. In nucleotides, the CDR3 is TGTGCCAGCAGTTCGTTTACGACTAGCTACGAGCAGTACTTC. This gives the protein CASSSFTTSYEQYF. The full variable domain, completed using reference TRBV5-6 and TRBJ2-7, is DAGVTQSPTHLIKTRGQQVTLRCSPKSGHDTVSWYQQALGQGPQFIFQYYEEEERQRGNFPDRFSGHQFPNYSSELNVNALLLGDSALYLCASSSFTTSYEQYFGPGTRLTVT.

CDR3 sequence (DNA): TGCGCCAGCAGCCTTGGCGGCAATGAGCAGTTCTTC. Its translation: CASSLGGNEQFF. This chain links TRBV5-1 with TRBJ2-1; D remains unclear. V was shortened by 4 bases and J by 6 bases, with 8 bases between the two germline ends. Germline V gene sequence: CDR1 SGHRS, CDR2 YFSETQ. CDR3 size: 12 residues.

The chain joins TRBV28 to TRBJ2-7; the D gene is possibly TRBD1 (6 bases). The CDR3 consists of 12 residues. Trimming left V 10 bases short and J 3 bases short, with 13 bases between. CDR1 and CDR2 (germline): MDHEN, SYDVKM. The CDR3 DNA is TGTGCCATTAGAAGGGGGAACTACGAGCAGTACTTC. Its translation: CAIRRGNYEQYF.

The V and J genes are TRBV28 and TRBJ1-5; D is ambiguous. The germline V gene has CDR1 MDHEN and CDR2 SYDVKM. This CDR3 contains 14 residues. V was pared by 6 bases and J by 0 bases, with 9 bases between. CDR3 amino acids: CASRVHYSNQPQHF. In DNA, the CDR3 is TGTGCCAGCAGGGTGCACTATAGCAATCAGCCCCAGCATTTT.

The chain carries TRBV18 and TRBJ2-1; the D gene is possibly TRBD1 (6 bases). Germline lookup yields CDR1 KGHSH and CDR2 LQKENI. This CDR3 contains 16 residues. Trimming pared 2 bases from V and 0 bases from J, leaving 11 bases between. CDR3 nucleotide sequence: TGTGCCAGCTCACCAGAGCAACAGGGCTCCTACAATGAGCAGTTCTTC. This codes for CASSPEQQGSYNEQFF.

The CDR3 nucleotides read TGTGCCTGGAGTGCTACAGAGGGTATTCGGCAGTTCTTC. Protein sequence: CAWSATEGIRQFF. The chain couples TRBV30 to TRBJ2-1, with D perhaps TRBD2 (5 bases). Germline V gene lookup returns CDR1 GTSNPN and CDR2 SVGIG (reference sequence). V dropped 1 base and J dropped 12 bases, with 16 bases sitting between them. The CDR3 consists of 13 residues.

The chain uses TRBV7-2 and TRBJ2-1; the D gene could be TRBD1 or TRBD2 (5 bases each). This CDR3 contains 13 residues. Between the trimmed V and J ends, which lost 5 bases and 6 bases, there was a span of 11 bases. The germline V gene has CDR1 SGHTA and CDR2 FQGNSA. CDR3 nucleotide sequence: TGTGCCAGCAGCCTCGGGGCGCGCAATGAGCAGTTCTTC. Translation: CASSLGARNEQFF. Full variable domain (remainder filled in from reference TRBV7-2 and TRBJ2-1): GAGVSQSPSNKVTEKGKDVELRCDPISGHTALYWYRQSLGQGLEFLIYFQGNSAPDKSGLPSDRFSAERTGGSVSTLTIQRTQQEDSAVYLCASSLGARNEQFFGPGTRLTVL.

This clone has more than one count but fewer than ten. The CDR3 reads CASSVGGIGNTIYF. The CDR3 DNA follows: TGTGCCAGCAGCGTCGGGGGAATTGGAAACACCATATATTTT. The V call is TRBV9, the J call TRBJ1-3; D possibly corresponds to TRBD1 (5 bases). V dropped 2 bases and J dropped 3 bases, with 9 bases sitting between them. Germline assignment: CDR1 SGDLS and CDR2 YYNGEE. The CDR3 loop spans 14 amino acids.

The V gene is TRBV7-3, the J gene TRBJ2-1; 7 nucleotides align to TRBD1. J was trimmed by 5 bases and V by 5 bases; bases with no gene match: 3. The germline gives CDR1 SGHTA, CDR2 FQGTGA. The CDR3 contains 13 residues. CDR3 DNA: TGTGCCAGCAGCCCAGACAGGGACAATGAGCAGTTCTTC. Encoded protein: CASSPDRDNEQFF.

The chain joins TRBV7-2 to TRBJ2-1; no clear D gene. The CDR3 runs to 13 residues. Between the trimmed V and J ends, which lost 0 bases and 9 bases, there was a span of 9 bases. Germline CDR1 reads SGHTA; CDR2 reads FQGNSA. For the CDR3, the DNA is TGTGCCAGCAGCTTAGCGCCCGGTTTTGAGCAGTTCTTC. Protein product: CASSLAPGFEQFF.

This clone showed up just once. The CDR3, as DNA: TGTGCCAGCAGCATTGGGACTCTGAGCTCCTACGAGCAGTACTTC. Translated, it gives CASSIGTLSSYEQYF. The chain carries TRBV7-9 and TRBJ2-7; D may be TRBD2 (6 bases). The CDR3 is made up of 15 amino acids. Trimming cost V 5 bases and J 0 bases, with 14 bases left between them. CDR1 SEHNR and CDR2 FQNEAQ come from the germline V gene (reference sequence).

In DNA, the CDR3 is TGTGCCAGCAGCACACAAAAACCAGGGGGCCAGACTGAAGCTTTCTTT. Amino acid sequence: CASSTQKPGGQTEAFF. The J gene is TRBJ1-1, the V gene TRBV7-9, with 8 bases identical to TRBD1. Germline V gene lookup returns CDR1 SEHNR and CDR2 FQNEAQ (reference sequence). V lost 5 bases, J lost 5 bases, and 13 bases stayed unmatched. This CDR3 has 16 residues.

The chain carries TRBV6-1 and TRBJ1-4; D remains unclear. The V gene's germline CDR1 is MNHNS and CDR2 SASEGT. This CDR3 comprises 15 residues. V shed 2 bases and J shed 0 bases, with 7 bases lying between them. The CDR3 DNA reads as TGTGCCAGCAGTGAAATACGGGCAACTAATGAAAAACTGTTTTTT. It encodes CASSEIRATNEKLFF.

The gene calls are TRBV29-1 and TRBJ1-2; the D is unclear. The germline CDR1 and CDR2 sequences are SQVTM and ANQGSEA. The V end lost 0 bases, the J end lost 14 bases, and 16 bases lay between the germline ends. The CDR3 is made up of 12 amino acids. The CDR3 loop reads CSVEDRRPLETF. The CDR3 nucleotides are TGCAGCGTTGAAGATAGGCGGCCCCTCGAGACCTTC. Complete variable domain (other parts from reference TRBV29-1 and TRBJ1-2): SAVISQKPSRDICQRGTSLTIQCQVDSQVTMMFWYRQQPGQSLTLIATANQGSEATYESGFVIDKFPISRPNLTFSTLTVSNMSPEDSSIYLCSVEDRRPLETFGSGTRLTVV.

V usage is TRBV19 and J usage is TRBJ1-5; D is undetermined. CDR3 length equals 14 residues. CDR1 and CDR2 from the germline V gene are LNHDA and SQIVND (reference sequence). With 3 bases removed from V and 3 bases from J, the gap between germline ends came to 9 bases. The chain's CDR3 is CASSIVPDNQPQHF. The CDR3 DNA reads as TGTGCCAGTAGTATCGTCCCCGACAATCAGCCCCAGCATTTT.

The rearrangement joins TRBV6-5 to TRBJ2-5, with 14 nucleotides matching TRBD2. Germline values: CDR1 MNHEY, CDR2 SVGAGI. This CDR3 is built from 15 residues. The V gene end was trimmed by 10 bases and the J gene end by 0 bases; junction bases not matched to a gene: 4. CDR3 nucleotides: TGTGCCACCAGACTAGCGGGGGGGTACCAAGAGACCCAGTACTTC. The encoded protein is CATRLAGGYQETQYF.

The chain couples TRBV28 to TRBJ1-3, with D possibly being TRBD1 (6 bases). V lost 4 bases and J lost 5, with 12 bases in between. CDR1 is MDHEN, CDR2 SYDVKM, per germline. This CDR3 is built from 14 residues. The CDR3 loop is CASSSGDTRNTIYF. The CDR3 DNA follows: TGTGCCAGCAGTTCGGGGGACACTAGAAACACCATATATTTT.

This clone was counted once. The chain uses TRBV7-2 and TRBJ2-6; no clear D. The CDR3 is 17 amino acids. The V gene's germline CDR1 is SGHTA and CDR2 FQGNSA. V lost 1 base to trimming and J lost 0 bases, with 10 bases between them. CDR3 protein: CASSLVGPASGANVLTF. CDR3 coding DNA: TGTGCCAGCAGCTTAGTGGGTCCAGCCTCTGGGGCCAACGTCCTGACTTTC.

The genes are TRBV14 and TRBJ2-2; D is uncertain. The CDR3 sequence is 11 residues long. CDR1 is SGHDN, CDR2 FVKESK, per germline. The V and J ends lost 3 bases and 8 bases respectively, with 4 bases between them. CDR3 sequence reads: CASSQWGELFF. The CDR3 nucleotides read TGTGCCAGCAGCCAGTGGGGGGAGCTGTTTTTT.